This passage covers 2 T cell receptor beta chains from one sample sequenced in a study of blood T cell repertoires in COVID-19. Sequencing was performed with immunoSEQ multiplex PCR; in TCRdb, only in-frame clones are kept and a portion is missing. The data contain more than 250,000 clones, approximately 82% of them seen just once; the ten biggest clones take up approximately 5%. The sample consisted of PBMCs or T cells enriched from blood (not recorded which). The origin of the receptors is a man aged 40-49 years who had been exposed to COVID-19.

The CDR3: CASRTGNTDTQYF. CDR3 coding DNA: TGTGCCAGCAGGACAGGGAACACAGATACGCAGTATTTT. V usage is TRBV7-8 and J usage is TRBJ2-3; 7 nucleotides agree with TRBD1. J gave up 2 bases and V 6 bases, and 2 bases lay outside the gene matches. The V gene's germline CDR1 is SGHVS and CDR2 FQNEAQ. This CDR3 region has 13 residues.

This clone turned up a few times. This sequence joins TRBV7-9 and TRBJ2-7, with 8 bases fitting TRBD1. Looked up from germline, CDR1 is SEHNR and CDR2 is FQNEAQ (reference sequence). This CDR3 is built from 13 residues. V lost 5 bases to trimming and J lost 7 bases; unmatched junction nucleotides: 7. The CDR3 here is CASSPRGPHEQYF. CDR3 sequence (DNA): TGTGCCAGCAGCCCCAGGGGGCCCCATGAGCAGTACTTC.